The rows below give T cell receptor beta chains drawn from one sample of a study of T cell responses to AZD1222 COVID-19 vaccine. Assay: immunoSEQ multiplex PCR; the TCRdb copy retains only in-frame clones and omits some. Here the sample spans some 200,000 clones, around 90% being singletons. The specimen comprised peripheral blood, sampled on day 0 of AZD1222 vaccination. Source of these receptors: an adult in good health. Each CDR3 is given with its conserved first and last residue. Each record gives: V gene, J gene, CDR3 length, CDR3 protein.

v_call: TRBV9
j_call: TRBJ1-1
cdr3_length: 15
cdr3_aa: CASSVGGSVNTEAFF

v_call: TRBV5-5
j_call: TRBJ1-6
cdr3_length: 15
cdr3_aa: CASSLLETPRSPLHF

v_call: TRBV19
j_call: TRBJ1-2
cdr3_length: 13
cdr3_aa: CASSREGGDGYTF

v_call: TRBV11-2
j_call: TRBJ2-1
cdr3_length: 14
cdr3_aa: CASSSVVLGNEQFF

v_call: TRBV24-1
j_call: TRBJ2-5
cdr3_length: 17
cdr3_aa: CATSDPSPGGGLETQYF

v_call: TRBV27
j_call: TRBJ2-7
cdr3_length: 15
cdr3_aa: CASSWAGASSYEQYF

v_call: TRBV2
j_call: TRBJ2-1
cdr3_length: 14
cdr3_aa: CASSDSGGAYEQFF

v_call: TRBV9
j_call: TRBJ1-2
cdr3_length: 15
cdr3_aa: CASALITGGTGGYTF

v_call: TRBV19
j_call: TRBJ2-3
cdr3_length: 17
cdr3_aa: CASSPYRGSGGVDTQYF

v_call: TRBV5-8
j_call: TRBJ2-1
cdr3_length: 13
cdr3_aa: CASSLVYVSEQFF

v_call: TRBV5-1
j_call: TRBJ2-1
cdr3_length: 15
cdr3_aa: CASSLPRGRYNEQFF

v_call: TRBV28
j_call: TRBJ1-6
cdr3_length: 14
cdr3_aa: CASSPPGNNSPLHF

v_call: TRBV5-1
j_call: TRBJ2-7
cdr3_length: 15
cdr3_aa: CASSPSGSGIYEQYF

v_call: TRBV9
j_call: TRBJ2-2
cdr3_length: 19
cdr3_aa: CASSPRASGRARSTGELFF

v_call: TRBV29-1
j_call: TRBJ1-1
cdr3_length: 13
cdr3_aa: CSSRLDRGPEAFF

v_call: TRBV2
j_call: TRBJ2-7
cdr3_length: 14
cdr3_aa: CASRGTSNSYEQYF

v_call: TRBV5-1
j_call: TRBJ2-2
cdr3_length: 16
cdr3_aa: CASSLVTSGSSGELFF

v_call: TRBV27
j_call: TRBJ2-7
cdr3_length: 15
cdr3_aa: CASSLSAKILPEQYF

v_call: TRBV5-5
j_call: TRBJ2-3
cdr3_length: 13
cdr3_aa: CASSSASGDTQYF

v_call: TRBV27
j_call: TRBJ2-7
cdr3_length: 15
cdr3_aa: CASSFIREGSYEQYF

v_call: TRBV18
j_call: TRBJ2-2
cdr3_length: 11
cdr3_aa: CASSPAGELFF

v_call: TRBV12-3/TRBV12-4
j_call: TRBJ1-2
cdr3_length: 13
cdr3_aa: CASSFTGGSGYTF

v_call: TRBV19
j_call: TRBJ2-7
cdr3_length: 13
cdr3_aa: CASRSTGGHEQYF

v_call: TRBV5-1
j_call: TRBJ2-3
cdr3_length: 17
cdr3_aa: CASSWGVLAVGTDTQYF

v_call: TRBV19
j_call: TRBJ2-1
cdr3_length: 15
cdr3_aa: CASSRVAGANNEQFF

v_call: TRBV18
j_call: TRBJ2-7
cdr3_length: 14
cdr3_aa: CASSPPGYTYEQYF

v_call: TRBV29-1
j_call: TRBJ1-2
cdr3_length: 15
cdr3_aa: CSVEVAPGRNYGYTF

v_call: TRBV7-2
j_call: TRBJ2-4
cdr3_length: 14
cdr3_aa: CASSPPGAKNIQYF

v_call: TRBV15
j_call: TRBJ1-4
cdr3_length: 16
cdr3_aa: CATSRTLIGSNEKLFF

v_call: TRBV6-2/TRBV6-3
j_call: TRBJ1-2
cdr3_length: 11
cdr3_aa: CASRYIGSYTF

v_call: TRBV11-3
j_call: TRBJ1-2
cdr3_length: 13
cdr3_aa: CASSLSHGYGYTF

v_call: TRBV19
j_call: TRBJ1-2
cdr3_length: 15
cdr3_aa: CASSTLADRNSGYTF

v_call: TRBV7-3
j_call: TRBJ2-1
cdr3_length: 15
cdr3_aa: CASSLSLAGDNEQFF

v_call: TRBV5-8
j_call: TRBJ2-5
cdr3_length: 13
cdr3_aa: CASRAELAETQYF

v_call: TRBV6-5
j_call: TRBJ1-2
cdr3_length: 14
cdr3_aa: CASSYSTSSGGYTF

v_call: TRBV27
j_call: TRBJ2-7
cdr3_length: 15
cdr3_aa: CASSLTPRAVYEQYF

v_call: TRBV5-1
j_call: TRBJ2-1
cdr3_length: 15
cdr3_aa: CASSTGLDLNNEQFF

v_call: TRBV7-2
j_call: TRBJ1-4
cdr3_length: 13
cdr3_aa: CASSLGGEEKLFF

v_call: TRBV27
j_call: TRBJ1-1
cdr3_length: 17
cdr3_aa: CASSVLSGRGGGTEAFF

v_call: TRBV3-1/TRBV3-2
j_call: TRBJ1-1
cdr3_length: 14
cdr3_aa: CASSQVVGDTEAFF

v_call: TRBV5-3
j_call: TRBJ2-2
cdr3_length: 15
cdr3_aa: CARTGRGRGRSELFF

v_call: TRBV29-1
j_call: TRBJ2-5
cdr3_length: 14
cdr3_aa: CSVEVSGGWETQYF